This TCR beta chain was retrieved from a study of T cell responses to AZD1222 COVID-19 vaccine. Study-wide findings and caveats: Vaccine-associated CD4 TCRs spanned spike, dominant at 160-218 and 743-854. Clonal diversity was possibly underestimated, and white British individuals and females predominated among donors. Regions left unmutated in variants are reportedly the target of nearly half of spike-specific TCRs.

It was second doses at about 4 or about 12 weeks that were pooled. The CDR3 extends over 19 amino acids. The germline gives CDR1 MNHEY, CDR2 SVGEGT. V dropped 0 bases and J dropped 5 bases, with 23 bases sitting between them. Some clones are missing from TCRdb's copy, which holds only in-frame ones; the method was immunoSEQ multiplex PCR. This table has 170,000 or so clones, about 90% appearing once. Of note for this clone: Its antigen is currently unknown.

This specimen was peripheral blood, taken 28 days after the second AZD1222 dose. The rearrangement links TRBV6-2 or TRBV6-3 to TRBJ1-5; D may be TRBD1 (5 bases). This TCR was recovered from an adult who received the AZD1222 COVID-19 vaccine. The CDR3 region is CASSYSRSPWGNSHQPQHF. The CDR3 nucleotides are TGTGCCAGCAGTTACTCGCGAAGTCCGTGGGGGAACAGTCATCAGCCCCAGCATTTT.